This T cell receptor (beta chain) was sequenced during a study of control samples from healthy donors and cancer patients. Measured with immunoSEQ multiplex PCR; TCRdb has only the in-frame clones, and not every one. The sample consists of 150,000 to 200,000 clones, roughly 89% of them appearing once. V shed 5 bases, J shed 8 bases, and the junction held 10 bases outside the gene matches. CDR1 is SEHNR, CDR2 FQNEAQ, per germline (reference sequence). The CDR3 runs 15 residues. The receptor's source is a young man in good health. The sample taken for sequencing was blood. The rearrangement uses TRBV7-9 and TRBJ2-1; 9 nucleotides match TRBD1. CDR3 bases: TGTGCCAGCAGCCCACCGGGACAGGGAATCCATGAGCAGTTCTTC. This gives the protein CASSPPGQGIHEQFF.